This T cell receptor beta chain was captured by sequencing in a study of blood T cell repertoires in COVID-19. Per the original methods: Quantification of nucleated cells was approximated via reference gene primer amplification. The data were produced by immunoSEQ multiplex PCR, yet TCRdb's version contains in-frame clones alone and is incomplete. D and trimming come from the DNA, and the V and J calls and clone size come from that table. The sample records around 170,000 clones, roughly 80% being singletons. This CDR3 contains 16 residues. J was trimmed by 2 bases and V by 6 bases; bases with no gene match: 10. Germline lookup yields CDR1 SNHLY and CDR2 FYNNEI.

The sample consisted of peripheral blood. The chain uses TRBV2 and TRBJ2-7; 10 bases match TRBD1. The sequence was collected from a man younger than 40 with active or convalescent COVID-19. Here the CDR3 DNA reads TGTGCCAGCAGAACCTCCGGGACAGGGGACCCCTACGAGCAGTACTTC. Translation: CASRTSGTGDPYEQYF.